This T cell receptor (beta chain) was recorded in a study of cytomegalovirus exposure and HLA in healthy donors. Points from the study as a whole: HLA allele associations emerged for 15,000 to 20,000 TCR beta sequences in a later analysis, at 0.05 false discovery rate. Indistinguishability led to the exclusion of some V segments, TRBV6-2 and TRBV6-3 included.

The PCR ran on 60 Vbeta and 13 Jbeta primers. The assay was immunoSEQ multiplex PCR, and TCRdb's table has in-frame clones only and misses some. The table has 280,000 or so clones, over 85% seen once. CDR3 length: 15 amino acids. Germline values: CDR1 LGHNA, CDR2 YNFKEQ. Losses at the gene ends were 4 bases for V and 4 bases for J; bases not matched to a gene: 9. A remark on this clone: The antigen remains undetermined.

What was sequenced was PBMCs. This sequence joins TRBV4-2 and TRBJ2-5, with 7 bases that match TRBD2. The sequence came from a woman under 30 in good health and CMV-seronegative. CDR3 nucleotide sequence: TGTGCCAGCAGCCCCCCCCGGGGAGGGGCAGAGACCCAGTACTTC. It translates to CASSPPRGGAETQYF.